The rows below give T cell receptor beta chains drawn from one sample of a study of cytomegalovirus exposure and HLA in healthy donors. Sequenced by immunoSEQ multiplex PCR; TCRdb stores in-frame clones only, minus some. The repertoire holds about 280,000 clones, with 65% to 90% as singletons. The sequencing sample was made of PBMCs. Receptors were obtained from a young woman in good health and CMV-seronegative. Each CDR3 is given with its conserved first and last residue. The D gene is left open where the match is weak. Clone size is given for some rows only: seen once, a few or many times, or a class if the clone is expanded.

v_call,j_call,d_call,clone_size,cdr3_aa,cdr3_nt
TRBV25-1,TRBJ1-2,TRBD1,-,CASSGQGLGYGYTF,TGTGCCAGCAGTGGACAGGGCCTTGGATATGGCTACACCTTC
TRBV5-5,TRBJ2-7,-,-,CASSLGDTLTYEQYF,TGTGCCAGCAGCTTGGGGGACACCCTAACCTACGAGCAGTACTTC
TRBV19,TRBJ2-3,TRBD2,-,CASRQSGSPGYTQYF,TGTGCCAGTAGGCAGAGCGGGAGCCCCGGGTATACGCAGTATTTT
TRBV5-1,TRBJ2-6,TRBD1,-,CASSFLGTGGSGANVLTF,TGCGCCAGCAGCTTCCTCGGGACAGGGGGCTCTGGGGCCAACGTCCTGACTTTC
TRBV28,TRBJ1-5,TRBD1,-,CASSLARDRGQPQHF,TGTGCCAGCAGTTTAGCTCGGGACAGGGGTCAGCCCCAGCATTTT
TRBV5-1,TRBJ1-2,-,-,CASSPDGENYGYTF,TGCGCCAGCAGCCCGGACGGGGAGAACTATGGCTACACCTTC
TRBV4-2,TRBJ2-7,-,-,CASSQGLYLSEQYF,TGTGCCAGCAGCCAAGGTCTCTACCTTAGCGAGCAGTACTTC
TRBV11-2,TRBJ2-3,TRBD2,-,CASSLEGDYTDTQYF,TGTGCCAGCAGCTTAGAGGGGGACTACACAGATACGCAGTATTTT
TRBV11-2,TRBJ2-7,TRBD1,few,CASSRPGQSSWEYF,TGTGCCAGCAGCCGCCCGGGACAGTCCTCATGGGAGTACTTC
TRBV28,TRBJ2-7,-,-,CASSLFRRGDEQYF,TGTGCCAGCAGTTTATTCAGGCGGGGTGACGAGCAGTACTTC